The clone carrying this T cell receptor (beta chain) was recorded a few times. The target antigen is unknown. The method was immunoSEQ multiplex PCR; TCRdb's version includes in-frame clones alone and lacks a portion of them. The sample records fewer than 70,000 clones, less than 75% being singletons. This CDR3 region has 13 residues. Germline-derived CDR1 and CDR2 are MNHNY and SVGAGI (reference sequence). V lost 5 bases to trimming and J lost 3 bases, with 11 bases between them. This entry belongs to a study of cytotoxic CD8 clonotypes in ibrutinib-treated CLL. Overall study results and limits: Pretreatment clonality was elevated relative to age-matched healthy donors and paralleled circulating CD8+ T-cell counts.

V is TRBV6-6 and J is TRBJ2-7, with D perhaps TRBD2 (6 bases). The TCR was taken from a human donor with chronic lymphocytic leukemia. The material sequenced was PBMCs, taken after 12 months of ibrutinib treatment. The CDR3: CASSRDSNYEQYF. The DNA for the CDR3 is TGTGCCAGCAGTCGGGACTCAAACTACGAGCAGTACTTC.